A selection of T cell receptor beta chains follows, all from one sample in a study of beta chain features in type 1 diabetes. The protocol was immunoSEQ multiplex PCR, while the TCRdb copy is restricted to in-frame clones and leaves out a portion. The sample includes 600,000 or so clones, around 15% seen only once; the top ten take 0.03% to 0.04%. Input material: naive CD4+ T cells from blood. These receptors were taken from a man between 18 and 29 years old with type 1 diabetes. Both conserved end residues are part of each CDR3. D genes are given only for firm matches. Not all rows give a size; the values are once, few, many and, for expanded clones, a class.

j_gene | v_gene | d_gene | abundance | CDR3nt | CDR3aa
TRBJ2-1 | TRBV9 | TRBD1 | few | TGTGCCAGCAGCCTAGAGGGGGCGATCAGGGATGAGCAGTTCTTC | CASSLEGAIRDEQFF
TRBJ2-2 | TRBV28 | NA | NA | TGTGCCAGCAGGAGGGTTACCGGGGAGCTGTTTTTT | CASRRVTGELFF
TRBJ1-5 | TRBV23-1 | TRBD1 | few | TGCGCCAGCAATCTGGTACAGGGGATAAGCAATCAGCCCCAGCATTTT | CASNLVQGISNQPQHF
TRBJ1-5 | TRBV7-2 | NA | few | TGTGCCAGCAGCAGGGACCCCCTGTCCCCCCAGCATTTT | CASSRDPLSPQHF
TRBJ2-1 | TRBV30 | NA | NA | TGTGCCTGGAGTAGGCTGTCCTACAATGAGCAGTTCTTC | CAWSRLSYNEQFF
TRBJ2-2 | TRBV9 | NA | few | TGTGCCAGCAGCGTAGGCGTCAGCTCGAACACCGGGGAGCTGTTTTTT | CASSVGVSSNTGELFF
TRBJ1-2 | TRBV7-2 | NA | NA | TGTGCCAGCAGCACCGAGGGGTGGCGAGAATATGGCTACACCTTC | CASSTEGWREYGYTF
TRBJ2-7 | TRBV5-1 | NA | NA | TGCGCCAGCAGCTTGGGACAGCCGGGCGAGCAGTACTTC | CASSLGQPGEQYF
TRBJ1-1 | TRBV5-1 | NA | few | TGCGCCAGCAGCTTAAACAGCGACACTGAAGCTTTCTTT | CASSLNSDTEAFF
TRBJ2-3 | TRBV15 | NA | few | TGTGCCACCAGCAGAGACGGGGCCTATACGCAGTATTTT | CATSRDGAYTQYF
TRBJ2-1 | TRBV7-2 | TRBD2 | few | TGTGCCAGCGTTAAGATTAGCGGGGGATACAATGAGCAGTTCTTC | CASVKISGGYNEQFF
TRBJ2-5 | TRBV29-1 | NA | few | TGCAGCGTTCCCCGGGGAGTCCAGGGAAAAGAGACCCAGTACTTC | CSVPRGVQGKETQYF
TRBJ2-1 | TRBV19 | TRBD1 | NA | TGTGCCAGTAAGAAAGGGACAGCATCCTACAATGAGCAGTTCTTC | CASKKGTASYNEQFF
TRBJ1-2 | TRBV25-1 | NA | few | TGTGCCAGCAGTACCCAGGGAGACTATGGCTACACCTTC | CASSTQGDYGYTF
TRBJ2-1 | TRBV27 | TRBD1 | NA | TGTGCCAGCAGTCAACCGGGACAGGGGTTTGTTTGGTTCTTC | CASSQPGQGFVWFF
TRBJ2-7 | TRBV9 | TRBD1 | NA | TGTGCCAGCAGCCCCCAGGGGGCGGAGGAGCAGTACTTC | CASSPQGAEEQYF
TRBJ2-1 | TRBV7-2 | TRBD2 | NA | TGTGCCAGCAGCACCGGGACTAGCGGATACAAAAATGAGCAGTTCTTC | CASSTGTSGYKNEQFF
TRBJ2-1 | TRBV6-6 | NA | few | TGTGCCAGCAGTGGTGGCAGGGCCGGTGGGGGTGAGCAGTTCTTC | CASSGGRAGGGEQFF
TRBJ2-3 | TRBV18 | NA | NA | TGTGCCAGCTCACCACCCCTAGGAACAGATACGCAGTATTTT | CASSPPLGTDTQYF
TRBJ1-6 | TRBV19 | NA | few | TGTGCCAGTTGCGGGCCGTATAATTCACCCCTCCACTTT | CASCGPYNSPLHF
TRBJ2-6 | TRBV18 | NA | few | TGTGCCAGCTCACCGATCCCTGGGGCCAACGTCCTGACTTTC | CASSPIPGANVLTF
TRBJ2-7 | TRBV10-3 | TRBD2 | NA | TGTGCCATCAGTGAATCGAGCGGGAACGGGTACGAGCAGTACTTC | CAISESSGNGYEQYF
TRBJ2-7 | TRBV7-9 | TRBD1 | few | TGTGCCAGCAGCTCCCCGGGACAGCGCTCCTACGAGCAGTACTTC | CASSSPGQRSYEQYF
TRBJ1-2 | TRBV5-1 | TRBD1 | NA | TGCGCCAGCAGCTACAACTATCAACGCCAGGGGGATGGCTACACCTTC | CASSYNYQRQGDGYTF
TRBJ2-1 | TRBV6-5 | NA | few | TGTGCCAGCAGCCTACTGGGGGGTGAGCAGTTCTTC | CASSLLGGEQFF
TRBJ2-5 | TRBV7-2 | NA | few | TGTGCCAGCAGCGCGTTAACGGAGACCCAGTACTTC | CASSALTETQYF
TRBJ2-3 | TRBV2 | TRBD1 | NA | TGTGCCAGCAGTGAGGGGACAGCCTTTGATCCAGATACGCAGTATTTT | CASSEGTAFDPDTQYF
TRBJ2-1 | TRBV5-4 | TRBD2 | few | TGTGCCAGCAGCTCGACTAGCGGAACCTACAATGAGCAGTTCTTC | CASSSTSGTYNEQFF
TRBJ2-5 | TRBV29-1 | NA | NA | TGCAGCGTAACACAGGGTGGGGAGACCCAGTACTTC | CSVTQGGETQYF
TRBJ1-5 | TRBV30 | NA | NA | TGTGCCTGGAGTGTACCAGGGTTGAGCAATCAGCCCCAGCATTTT | CAWSVPGLSNQPQHF
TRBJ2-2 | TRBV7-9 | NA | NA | TGTGCCAGCAGCCAGACATGGGAGGACACCGGGGAGCTGTTTTTT | CASSQTWEDTGELFF
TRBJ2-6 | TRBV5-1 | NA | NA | TGCGCCAGCAGATTGACCGTCTCTGGGGCCAACGTCCTGACTTTC | CASRLTVSGANVLTF
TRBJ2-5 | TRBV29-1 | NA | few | TGCAGCGTTGAAGGAAGACAAGAGACCCAGTACTTC | CSVEGRQETQYF
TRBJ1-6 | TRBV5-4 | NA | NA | TGTGCCAGCAGCTTGCTAAATTCACCCCTCCACTTT | CASSLLNSPLHF
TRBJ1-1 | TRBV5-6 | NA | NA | TGTGCCAGCACCTGGGGACGGATGAACACTGAAGCTTTCTTT | CASTWGRMNTEAFF
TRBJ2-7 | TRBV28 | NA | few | TGTGCCAGCAGTTTACAGGGGCCCTCCTACGAGCAGTACTTC | CASSLQGPSYEQYF
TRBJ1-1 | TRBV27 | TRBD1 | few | TGTGCCAGCAGTTCGACAGGGGACACTGAAGCTTTCTTT | CASSSTGDTEAFF
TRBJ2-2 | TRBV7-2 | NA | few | TGTGCCAGCAGCCTCAACACCGGGGAGCTGTTTTTT | CASSLNTGELFF
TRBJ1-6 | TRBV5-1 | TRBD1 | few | TGCGCCAGCAGCGGGACAGGGGACGGGTCACCCCTCCACTTT | CASSGTGDGSPLHF
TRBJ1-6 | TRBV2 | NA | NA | TGTGCCACCGGACGGGACAATACTTCACCCCTCCACTTT | CATGRDNTSPLHF
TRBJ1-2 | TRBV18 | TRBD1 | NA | TGTGCCAGCTCACCCTCGGACAGGGAATGGGATGGCTACACCTTC | CASSPSDREWDGYTF
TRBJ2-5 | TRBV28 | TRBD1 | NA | TGTGCCAGCAGTCCCCAAGGGACAGGGGGCGGGGAGACCCAGTACTTC | CASSPQGTGGGETQYF
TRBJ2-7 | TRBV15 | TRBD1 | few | TGTGCCACCAGCAGGACAGGGGGTGCCTACGAGCAGTACTTC | CATSRTGGAYEQYF
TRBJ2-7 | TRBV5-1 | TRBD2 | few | TGCGCCAGCAGCCTCGGGAGGGATTGGGACGAGCAGTACTTC | CASSLGRDWDEQYF
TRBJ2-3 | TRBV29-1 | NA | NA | TGCAGCGTTGAAGGGGTTATGGGACTCGACACAGATACGCAGTATTTT | CSVEGVMGLDTDTQYF
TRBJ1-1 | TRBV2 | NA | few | TGTGCCAGCAGTGACAGGGCAGGTGACACTGAAGCTTTCTTT | CASSDRAGDTEAFF
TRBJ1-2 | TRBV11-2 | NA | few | TGTGCCAGCAGCCAACAGGAGACCCATGGCTACACCTTC | CASSQQETHGYTF
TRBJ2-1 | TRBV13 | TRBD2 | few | TGTGCCAGCAGCACACAGCGGGGTGAGCAGTTCTTC | CASSTQRGEQFF
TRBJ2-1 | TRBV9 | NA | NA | TGTGCCAGCTCTCCCCTGGCGGGAACTCTCAATGAGCAGTTCTTC | CASSPLAGTLNEQFF
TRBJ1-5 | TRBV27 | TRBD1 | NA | TGTGCCAGCAGTGCCGGGACAGGCGGTGATCAGCCCCAGCATTTT | CASSAGTGGDQPQHF
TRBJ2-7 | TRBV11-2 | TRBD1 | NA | TGTGCCAGCAGCCTCAGACAGGGTGGCTACGAGCAGTACTTC | CASSLRQGGYEQYF